This TCR beta chain was profiled in a study of blood T cell repertoires in COVID-19. Study background: COVID-19 samples collected from the United States, Italy and Spain covered acute and convalescent phases.

Original processing methods: Amplification with reference gene primers provided the estimates of nucleated cell counts. The protocol was immunoSEQ multiplex PCR, while the TCRdb copy is restricted to in-frame clones and leaves out a portion. The DNA gave D and trimming, while V, J and clone size come from that table. Of about 200,000 clones in the sample, around 82% were seen once. Unmatched junction bases numbered 8, after V lost 4 bases and J lost 6 bases. Germline CDR1 reads SGHRS; CDR2 reads YFSETQ. The CDR3 loop spans 17 amino acids. This chain joins TRBV5-1 and TRBJ2-2, with 14 bases aligning to TRBD2. The sequence was obtained from a human donor in a cohort sampled during active COVID-19. What was sequenced was peripheral blood. CDR3 coding DNA: TGCGCCAGCAGCCTCAGACTAGCGGGAGGGCCTGCCGGGGAGCTGTTTTTT. Translation gives CASSLRLAGGPAGELFF.